This TCR beta chain was identified during a study of human T cells and chemical hapten exposure. Time point of the sample: patch test 1, 2 weeks after DPC sensitization. The treatment here: therapeutic diphenylcyclopropenone sensitization with weekly scalp DPC. The CDR3 runs to 16 residues. The J segment lost 3 bases and the V segment lost 6 bases, leaving 14 bases of the junction unmatched. CDR1 DFQATT and CDR2 SNEGSKA come from the germline V gene (reference sequence). TCRdb independently ran MiXCR on the RACE reads; one entry per CDR3 protein. The repertoire consists of 180,000 or so distinct CDR3 sequences, with 20% to 25% occurring once and the leading ten covering approximately 6.7%.

This chain connects TRBV20-1 to TRBJ2-1; TRBD2 agrees at 7 bases. Sequencing was performed on whole blood, taken in connection with sensitization to the hapten diphenylcyclopropenone (DPC). This TCR came from a woman between 45 and 60 years old with alopecia areata. Some clones in this sample may be carry-over from other donors' samples. CDR3 in amino acids: CSAQAPLGGSYNEQFF. Here the CDR3 DNA reads TGCAGTGCCCAAGCCCCTCTGGGCGGGAGCTACAATGAGCAGTTCTTC.